The 2 T cell receptor beta chains below come from one sample, sequenced in a study of long-term antiretroviral therapy in people with HIV. With survey level as its setting, the immunoSEQ assay was v3.0. The protocol was immunoSEQ multiplex PCR, while the TCRdb copy is restricted to in-frame clones and leaves out a portion. Of 25,000 to 35,000 clones listed, just under 95% are singletons. This specimen was unsorted PBMCs, taken 5.3 years after starting antiretroviral therapy. The receptor source for this set is a man in his fifties with HIV.

This chain connects TRBV4-1 to TRBJ2-2, with 9 bases lining up with TRBD1. The CDR3 runs to 16 residues. Germline V gene sequence: CDR1 MGHRA, CDR2 YSYEKL. V lost 0 bases and J lost 4; bases outside the gene matches: 3. As DNA, the CDR3 is TGCGCCAGCAGCCAAGATGGGACAGGGTCCACCGGGGAGCTGTTTTTT. It yields the protein CASSQDGTGSTGELFF.

In its sample, this clone was seen once. The chain couples TRBV19 to TRBJ2-3; 11 bases align to TRBD2. The trim removed 5 bases at V and 4 bases at J, leaving 8 bases unmatched. CDR3 length equals 16 residues. Germline CDR1 and CDR2: LNHDA and SQIVND (reference sequence). CDR3 loop: CASSPSSGGRADTQYF. The CDR3 nucleotides are TGTGCCAGTAGTCCGTCTAGCGGGGGGCGAGCAGATACGCAGTATTTT.